This T cell receptor (beta chain) appears in the sequencing data of a study of T cells in Graves' hyperthyroidism and ophthalmopathy. This clonotype turned up a few times. Researchers amplified the TCR beta CDR3 regions from RNA transcripts. RT-PCR in the first round (using the HTBI primer set) targeted the TCR CDR3. Using its own MiXCR run on the multiplex PCR reads, TCRdb lists one record per CDR3 protein. The top ten clones hold less than 20% of a sample with about 690,000 distinct CDR3 sequences, 15% to 20% of them seen once. The CDR3 loop spans 12 amino acids. Trimming took off 2 bases at V and 6 bases at J, with 5 bases between the two ends. CDR1 is MNHNS and CDR2 is SASEGT in the germline V gene.

The chain has TRBV6-1 and TRBJ1-5; D is ambiguous. What was sequenced was blood. The sequence was obtained from a man aged 50-60 years with Graves' hyperthyroidism. The CDR3, as DNA: TGTGCCAGCAGTGAATGGAGTCAGCCCCAGCATTTT. Translated: CASSEWSQPQHF.